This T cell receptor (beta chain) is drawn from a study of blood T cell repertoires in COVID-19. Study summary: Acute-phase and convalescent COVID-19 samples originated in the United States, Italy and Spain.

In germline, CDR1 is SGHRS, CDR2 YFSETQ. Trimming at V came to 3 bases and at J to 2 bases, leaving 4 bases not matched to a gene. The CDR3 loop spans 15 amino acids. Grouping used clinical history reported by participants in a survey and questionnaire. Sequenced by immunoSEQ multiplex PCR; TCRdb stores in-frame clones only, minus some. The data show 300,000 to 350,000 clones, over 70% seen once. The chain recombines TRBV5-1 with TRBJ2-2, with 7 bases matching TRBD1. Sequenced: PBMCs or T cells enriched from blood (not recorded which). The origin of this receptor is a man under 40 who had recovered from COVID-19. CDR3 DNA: TGCGCCAGCAGCTCGGACAGGCCAAACACCGGGGAGCTGTTTTTT. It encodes CASSSDRPNTGELFF.